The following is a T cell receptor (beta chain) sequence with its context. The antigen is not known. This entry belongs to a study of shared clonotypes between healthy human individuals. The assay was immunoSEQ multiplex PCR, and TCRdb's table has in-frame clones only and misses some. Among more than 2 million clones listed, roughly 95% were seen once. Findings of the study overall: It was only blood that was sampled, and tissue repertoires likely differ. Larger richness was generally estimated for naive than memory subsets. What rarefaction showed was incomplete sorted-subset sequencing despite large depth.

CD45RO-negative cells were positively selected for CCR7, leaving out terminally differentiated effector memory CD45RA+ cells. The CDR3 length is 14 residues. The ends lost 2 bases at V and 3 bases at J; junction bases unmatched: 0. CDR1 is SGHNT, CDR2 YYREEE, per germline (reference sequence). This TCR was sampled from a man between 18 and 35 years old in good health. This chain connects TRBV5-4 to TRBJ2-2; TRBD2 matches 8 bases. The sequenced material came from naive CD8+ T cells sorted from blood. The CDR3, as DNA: TGTGCCAGCAGCTTTAGCGGGGACACCGGGGAGCTGTTTTTT. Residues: CASSFSGDTGELFF.